This T cell receptor (beta chain) was recorded in a study of blood T cells in healthy people across ages. A second PCR, run for roughly 7 to 11 cycles, used a sample-barcoded 5' primer plus a J-beta primer mix. Each CDR3 protein is one row after TCRdb ran MiXCR on the 5' RACE reads. The data contain roughly 900,000 distinct CDR3 sequences, less than 35% of them singletons. Source material: blood. This clonotype was obtained from a woman aged 80 or older in good health.

The CDR3 coding sequence is TGTGCCAGCAGCACATCACAGGGGAGGGGGGAAAACATTCAGTACTTC. Protein: CASSTSQGRGENIQYF. The rearrangement joins TRBV7-2 to TRBJ2-4; D tentatively reads TRBD1 or TRBD2 (7 bases each). The CDR3 spans 16 residues. The V gene lost 5 bases and the J gene lost 5 bases, with 19 bases spanning the gap. The germline CDR1 and CDR2 sequences are SGHTA and FQGNSA.